Following are 16 T cell receptor beta chains from one sample sequenced in a study of cytomegalovirus exposure and HLA in healthy donors. The PCR employed 60 Vbeta primers together with 13 Jbeta primers. Sequencing was performed with immunoSEQ multiplex PCR; in TCRdb, only in-frame clones are kept and a portion is missing. This table has 150,000 to 200,000 clones, 85% appearing once. Source material: PBMCs. These receptors came from a boy aged 2-15 years in good health and CMV-seronegative.

This chain connects TRBV11-2 to TRBJ2-2; 11 bases are shared with TRBD2. This CDR3 is 17 amino acids long. The germline gives CDR1 SGHAT, CDR2 FQNNGV. J was trimmed by 4 bases and V by 1 base; bases with no gene match: 5. The CDR3 spells CASSLVPLAGGTGELFF. The CDR3 DNA is TGTGCCAGCAGCTTAGTCCCCCTAGCGGGAGGCACCGGGGAGCTGTTTTTT.

The chain joins TRBV5-6 to TRBJ2-7; TRBD2 agrees at 8 bases. Germline CDR1 is SGHDT and CDR2 is YYEEEE. The junction had 12 bases not matched to a gene; V was cut back by 5 bases and J by 8 bases. The CDR3 runs 14 residues. CDR3 sequence reads: CASSFSGTRGKQYV. CDR3 sequence (DNA): TGTGCCAGCAGTTTTTCCGGGACTAGGGGCAAGCAGTACGTC.

The rearrangement links TRBV28 to TRBJ1-2; a possible D gene is TRBD1 (6 bases). V lost 3 bases, J lost 4 bases, and 9 bases lay in between. CDR3 length: 13 amino acids. From germline, CDR1 is MDHEN and CDR2 SYDVKM. Here the CDR3 DNA reads TGTGCCAGCAGTTTCCAGGGGACCTATGGCTACACCTTC. Protein: CASSFQGTYGYTF.

The chain joins TRBV5-1 to TRBJ1-2; no reliable D call. The CDR3 is made up of 13 amino acids. CDR1 and CDR2 (germline): SGHRS, YFSETQ. Trimming left V 4 bases short and J 6 bases short, with 13 bases between. The DNA of the CDR3 is TGCGCCAGCAGCCTGGAGGGAGTAGATGGCTACACCTTC. Its protein product is CASSLEGVDGYTF.

J is TRBJ2-7 and V is TRBV6-5; 8 bases match TRBD1. The CDR3 sequence is 14 residues long. CDR1 MNHEY and CDR2 SVGAGI come from the germline V gene. The V and J ends lost 7 bases and 3 bases, in that order; junction bases with no gene match: 8. For the CDR3, the DNA is TGTGCCAGCAAACCGACAGGGGCCTACTACGAGCAGTACGTC. This encodes CASKPTGAYYEQYV.

V and J are TRBV28 and TRBJ1-2; maybe TRBD1 (6 bases). The germline V and J ends were trimmed by 2 bases and 6 bases, with 10 bases remaining between them. The CDR3 length is 13 residues. The V gene's germline CDR1 is MDHEN and CDR2 SYDVKM. CDR3 coding DNA: TGTGCCAGCAGTTTAAACAGGGTTGATGGCTACACCTTC. It encodes CASSLNRVDGYTF.

The chain recombines TRBV11-2 with TRBJ2-1; D remains ambiguous. V dropped 5 bases and J dropped 2 bases, with 13 bases sitting between them. Germline CDR1 is SGHAT and CDR2 is FQNNGV. The CDR3 loop spans 15 amino acids. The CDR3 region is CASSADLDTYNEQFF. The CDR3 nucleotides are TGTGCCAGCAGCGCCGACCTTGACACCTACAATGAGCAGTTCTTC.

V and J are TRBV27 and TRBJ2-1; perhaps TRBD1 as D (6 bases). This CDR3 spans 15 amino acids. Trimming cost V 5 bases and J 4 bases, with 15 bases left between them. Germline CDR1 reads MNHEY; CDR2 reads SMNVEV (reference sequence). The CDR3 sequence is CASSRTGTRYNEQFF. Here the CDR3 DNA reads TGTGCCAGCAGTCGAACCGGGACAAGATACAATGAGCAGTTCTTC.

The chain couples TRBV19 to TRBJ1-2; tentatively, D is TRBD1 (6 bases). CDR3 size: 13 residues. The germline V gene has CDR1 LNHDA and CDR2 SQIVND (reference sequence). Between the trimmed V and J ends, which lost 4 bases and 5 bases, there was a span of 11 bases. The DNA of the CDR3 is TGTGCCAGTAGTACACAGGGAAGGTATGGCTACACCTTC. Amino acids: CASSTQGRYGYTF.

This clone came up once. The chain has TRBV2 and TRBJ2-7, with D hard to call. CDR1 is SNHLY and CDR2 is FYNNEI in the germline V gene. CDR3 size: 13 residues. V lost 1 base to trimming and J lost 3 bases, with 7 bases between them. The CDR3 region has the DNA TGTGCCAGCAGTGAAGTAGGAGTCTACGAGCAGTACTTC. Amino acid sequence: CASSEVGVYEQYF.

This clone was seen a single time. The J gene is TRBJ1-5, the V gene TRBV15; D is undetermined. V was trimmed by 0 bases and J by 4 bases, leaving 7 bases between them. Germline CDR1 LNHNV, CDR2 YYDKDF (reference sequence). The CDR3 loop spans 14 amino acids. The CDR3 sequence: CATSRDLGNQPQHF. The CDR3, as DNA: TGTGCCACCAGCAGAGATCTCGGGAATCAGCCCCAGCATTTT.

The V call is TRBV5-8, the J call TRBJ1-5, with a weak D call TRBD1 (6 bases). The germline V gene has CDR1 SGHTS and CDR2 YDEGEE. The CDR3 has 17 residues. Trimming stripped 0 bases from V and 2 bases from J, with 15 bases between. CDR3 sequence (DNA): TGTGCCAGCAGCTTGGAAGTCGGGCAGGGGCGCAATCAGCCCCAGCATTTT. As protein: CASSLEVGQGRNQPQHF.

The V call is TRBV6-1, the J call TRBJ1-5, with TRBD1 as a possible D gene (6 bases). The CDR3 has 14 amino acids. CDR1 is MNHNS and CDR2 is SASEGT in the germline V gene. V shed 6 bases and J shed 11 bases, with 20 bases lying between them. CDR3 nucleotides: TGTGCCAGCAGACCAGGGAGGGGGGCGGGGTCCCAGCATTTT. It is translated as CASRPGRGAGSQHF.

This rearrangement joins TRBV6-6 to TRBJ1-3; TRBD1 is a possible D gene (6 bases). Deletions cut 6 bases from V and 1 base from J, with 13 bases between. Per the germline V gene, CDR1 is MNHNY and CDR2 is SVGAGI (reference sequence). The length of the CDR3 is 15 residues. DNA for the CDR3: TGTGCCAGCAGCTTAATACAGGGTTCTGGAAACACCATATATTTT. Protein product: CASSLIQGSGNTIYF.

This clone is a singleton in its sample. The rearrangement uses TRBV7-9 and TRBJ2-1; 7 nucleotides line up with TRBD2. With V trimmed by 2 bases and J by 5 bases, 6 bases remained unmatched. CDR1 is SEHNR, CDR2 FQNEAQ, per germline (reference sequence). CDR3 size: 15 residues. The CDR3 coding sequence is TGTGCCAGCAGCTTACTGGGGAGGGGAGACAATGAGCAGTTCTTC. This codes for CASSLLGRGDNEQFF.

The chain links TRBV7-9 to TRBJ2-7; 10 nucleotides line up with TRBD2. CDR3 length: 15 residues. With 5 bases clipped from V and 7 bases from J, the junction kept 11 bases outside the gene matches. From germline, CDR1 is SEHNR and CDR2 FQNEAQ (reference sequence). The CDR3 is CASSQASGRSEEQYF. In nucleotides, the CDR3 is TGTGCCAGCAGCCAAGCTAGCGGGAGATCGGAAGAGCAGTACTTC. Full variable domain (rest looked up from reference TRBV7-9 and TRBJ2-7): DTGVSQNPRHKITKRGQNVTFRCDPISEHNRLYWYRQTLGQGPEFLTYFQNEAQLEKSRLLSDRFSAERPKGSFSTLEIQRTEQGDSAMYLCASSQASGRSEEQYFGPGTRLTVT.